This TCR beta chain was found in a study of cytomegalovirus exposure and HLA in healthy donors. The wider study: Unique TCR beta sequences numbering approximately 100 million came from 150 million to 200 million T cells in an earlier analysis. Notes on the study in general: Analysis performed later found 15,000 or so TCR beta sequences associated with HLA alleles at 0.05 false discovery rate. 87-base-pair reads could not separate some V segments, including TRBV6-2 and TRBV6-3.

On this clone itself: Its antigen is not known.

Trimming took 4 bases from V and 0 from J; bases not matched to a gene: 7. The CDR3 runs 17 residues. In germline, CDR1 is SGHTS, CDR2 YDEGEE. The PCR was carried out with 60 Vbeta primers and 13 Jbeta primers. The method was immunoSEQ multiplex PCR; TCRdb's version includes in-frame clones alone and lacks a portion of them. The sample lists 150,000 to 200,000 clones, 65% to 85% occurring once. This receptor was obtained from a girl between 10 and 17 years old in good health and CMV-seropositive. Material for sequencing was PBMCs. The chain joins TRBV5-8 to TRBJ2-6; 7 bases match TRBD1. The chain's CDR3 is CASSPWTGTSGANVLTF. DNA for the CDR3: TGTGCCAGCAGCCCTTGGACAGGAACCTCTGGGGCCAACGTCCTGACTTTC.